These 2 T cell receptor beta chains share one sample of origin, sequenced in a study of blood T cell repertoires in COVID-19 (dated by TCRdb to 2020 to 2022). The receptor library was made with the immunoSEQ multiplex PCR assay. The clones in this table, taken by TCRdb from immuneACCESS, are in-frame only. Not every clone is retained; where verified, under half of the shortfall comes from an unresolved V gene, and the cause of the rest is unknown. The sample records some 100,000 clones, around 82% of which are singletons. The top ten clonotypes cover approximately 6.8% of the sample. Sequencing used peripheral blood. These receptors originate from a man aged 45-65 years with active or convalescent COVID-19.

This chain connects TRBV19 to TRBJ2-3; 7 bases are a match to TRBD1. Unmatched junction bases numbered 13, after V lost 5 bases and J lost 14 bases. The CDR3 has 13 amino acids. CDR1 is LNHDA, CDR2 SQIVND, per germline (reference sequence). The CDR3 loop reads CASSPLDRPLAYF. Here the CDR3 DNA reads TGTGCCAGTAGTCCGCTGGACAGGCCCCTGGCGTATTTT.

This chain connects TRBV9 to TRBJ1-2; 11 bases match TRBD1. The germline gives CDR1 SGDLS, CDR2 YYNGEE. With 4 bases clipped from V and 7 bases from J, the junction kept 6 bases outside the gene matches. This CDR3 has 14 residues. DNA of the CDR3: TGTGCCAGCAGCCCCGGGACAGGGGGGGCTGGCTACACCTTC. This translates into CASSPGTGGAGYTF.